The clone carrying this TCR beta chain appeared once. Its specificity is not known. The data were obtained in a study of T cell responses to AZD1222 COVID-19 vaccine. Broader study findings: All repertoire sampling was performed exclusively after the peak T cell response. Just a handful of AZD1222 recipients tested seropositive at baseline. Regions 160-218 and 743-854 dominated among vaccine-associated CD4 TCRs spanning spike. Donors were chiefly white British, with a greater number of females, and clonal diversity was perhaps underestimated.

The data were produced by immunoSEQ multiplex PCR, yet TCRdb's version contains in-frame clones alone and is incomplete. The sample contains 150,000 or so clones, less than 90% of which appear only once. V shed 6 bases and J shed 0 bases, with 12 bases lying between them. This CDR3 region has 14 residues. The germline CDR1 and CDR2 sequences are MNHEY and SVGAGI. The material was peripheral blood, obtained after recovery from COVID-19. The clonotype originates from an adult who had recovered from COVID-19. The chain is built from TRBV6-5 and TRBJ2-7; D gene ambiguous. CDR3 bases: TGTGCCAGCAGGATCGGATCGAGCTCCTACGAGCAGTACTTC. Its protein is CASRIGSSSYEQYF.